Here is one T cell receptor (beta chain) with its context. As yet, its antigen is unknown. This sample stems from a study of PD-1 blockade in classical Hodgkin lymphoma. Study as a whole: Patients were administered nivolumab (3 mg/kg intravenously) every 2 weeks.

Each patient experienced a relapse that followed autologous stem cell transplantation, and brentuximab vedotin exposure varied. Purified CD4+ T cells were obtained from thawed PBMCs through magnetic negative selection. Assay used: immunoSEQ multiplex PCR; TCRdb lists only in-frame clones, some missing. This table holds tens of thousands of clones, about 80% found once. Overall study findings and caveats: Newly diagnosed patients had baseline TCR diversity that was reportedly lower than that of healthy donors. CD4+ TCR diversity rose significantly by C4D1, and CD8+ TCR diversity did not. Patients with a complete response exhibited baseline diversity comparable to newly diagnosed patients.

This CDR3 has 11 amino acids. Germline values: CDR1 SQVTM, CDR2 ANQGSEA. V was clipped by 4 bases and J by 5 bases, with 5 bases between them. Material: CD4+ T cells from blood, obtained at baseline. The receptor's source is a human donor with classical Hodgkin lymphoma. The chain combines TRBV29-1 with TRBJ1-4; D is unclear. In nucleotides, the CDR3 is TGCAGCGTTGGCGTAAATGAAAAACTGTTTTTT. It yields the protein CSVGVNEKLFF.